This T cell receptor beta chain appears in the sequencing data of a study of Graves' ophthalmopathy and Graves' hyperthyroidism. Amplified TCR beta CDR3 regions were obtained using RNA transcripts as template. First-round RT-PCR relied on HTBI primers, and a second-round multiplex PCR came next. TCRdb reprocessed the multiplex PCR reads with MiXCR, giving one entry per CDR3 protein. There are about 500,000 distinct CDR3 sequences in the sample; 13% to 15% occur only once, and about 10% lies in the top ten. This clonotype has a count of ten or more. Germline trimming cut 2 bases from V and 6 bases from J; bases unmatched to any gene: 9. Germline V gene lookup returns CDR1 DFQATT and CDR2 SNEGSKA (reference sequence). The CDR3 length is 14 residues.

The rearrangement links TRBV20-1 to TRBJ2-7, with 8 bases identical to TRBD2. The sequencing sample was made of blood. This TCR derives from a woman in her 30s with Graves' ophthalmopathy. CDR3 sequence: CSARTSGDLFEQYF. The CDR3 DNA follows: TGCAGTGCTAGAACTAGCGGCGACCTATTCGAGCAGTACTTC.